The T cell receptor beta chain described here comes from a study of blood T cells in healthy people across ages. A sample-barcoded 5' primer and a J-beta primer mix were used in a second PCR of about 6 to 11 cycles. Each cDNA molecule was tagged by a template-switch adaptor that had 12 random nucleotides. Using its own MiXCR run on the 5' RACE reads, TCRdb lists one record per CDR3 protein. The sample shows about 290,000 distinct CDR3 sequences, around 30% of them seen only once. Study findings and constraints: Long-lived donors had more naive CD4+ cells and higher diversity than aged donors.

The germline V gene encodes CDR1 MDHEN and CDR2 SYDVKM. This CDR3 has 17 amino acids. J lost 9 bases, V lost 6 bases, and 14 bases had no gene match. Every sample gave at least 5.5 micrograms of total RNA when it was extracted. The sample holds many counts of this clonotype. No antigen is known for it. Source material: blood. The sequence came from a woman in her 70s in good health. The V gene is TRBV28, the J gene TRBJ2-5, with 15 bases that match TRBD2. The CDR3: CASSPPRTSGRGTAQYF. In DNA form, the CDR3 reads TGTGCCAGCAGCCCCCCCCGGACTAGCGGGAGGGGTACGGCCCAGTACTTC.